Included here is one T cell receptor (beta chain) sequence, with context. Its specificity is not known. The Oncomine TCR Beta short-read assay generated sequence data from the DNA of cultured CD4+ T cells. MiXCR, applied by TCRdb to the PCR reads, yields one record per CDR3 protein. Here the sample spans fewer than 15,000 distinct CDR3 sequences, about two fifths being singletons. CDR3 length: 15 residues. The ends lost 0 bases at V and 7 bases at J; junction bases unmatched: 9. The V gene's germline CDR1 is MNHEY and CDR2 SVGAGI. This sample's treatment: approximately 10-day PBMC culture with coronavirus spike peptide pools or control peptides (ViraFEST assay). Half the growth medium was swapped for new IL-2 medium on days 3 and 7. After culture for approximately nine days, isolation of CD4+ T cells was performed by negative selection. This entry comes from a study of vaccination and CD4 T cells after COVID-19. Turning to the study itself: Median draw time for post-COVID samples was about 100 days post-diagnosis (range 35 to 161).

Overall study findings and caveats: A comparatively limited set of convalescent patients was examined, with no early post-infection timepoints.

The V and J genes are TRBV6-5 and TRBJ2-7; 7 positions agree with TRBD1. Sequencing was done on a sample of CD4+ T cells from blood, cultured in vitro. The receptor comes from a human donor who had recovered from COVID-19. The CDR3 loop reads CASSYSGTDPKEQYF. In DNA form, the CDR3 reads TGTGCCAGCAGTTACTCCGGGACAGACCCTAAAGAGCAGTACTTC.